These 7 T cell receptor beta chains share one sample of origin, sequenced in a study of sequential checkpoint blockade in melanoma. The table came from immunoSEQ multiplex PCR; TCRdb's copy has only in-frame clones and leaves some out. This table has some 18,000 clones, 65% to 75% appearing once. Treatment: randomized to nivolumab then ipilimumab (arm A) or the reverse (arm B). This sample comprised tumor tissue (inferred from file names), obtained from a patient given nivolumab and ipilimumab in sequence. These receptors all come from a human donor with melanoma.

This chain connects TRBV9 to TRBJ2-7; 8 bases are a match to TRBD2. V trimming: 4 bases; J trimming: 4 bases; junction bases outside the gene matches: 7. The V gene's germline CDR1 is SGDLS and CDR2 YYNGEE. The CDR3 is made up of 14 amino acids. The CDR3 DNA sequence: TGTGCCAGCAGCAGTAGCGGGATAGGGTACGAGCAGTACTTC. This sequence encodes CASSSSGIGYEQYF.

The chain is built from TRBV30 and TRBJ1-1, with D perhaps matching TRBD1 (6 bases). Trimming took off 3 bases at V and 8 bases at J, with 16 bases between the two ends. CDR3 length: 13 amino acids. CDR1 is GTSNPN, CDR2 SVGIG, per germline (reference sequence). This chain's CDR3 is CAWSSRQDGEAFF. In nucleotides, the CDR3 is TGTGCCTGGAGCTCCCGACAGGACGGGGAAGCTTTCTTT.

This clone was seen only once. This chain links TRBV28 with TRBJ2-7; D may be TRBD1 or TRBD2 (6 bases each). Germline assignment: CDR1 MDHEN and CDR2 SYDVKM. V lost 8 bases and J 3 bases, leaving 14 bases between the germline ends. The CDR3 has 13 amino acids. This CDR3 is CASLGGTNYEQYF. CDR3 sequence (DNA): TGTGCCAGCCTGGGCGGGACAAACTACGAGCAGTACTTC.

V usage is TRBV29-1 and J usage is TRBJ2-1, with D possibly being TRBD1 or TRBD2 (5 bases each). The CDR3 consists of 13 residues. V lost 0 bases and J lost 11, with 14 bases in between. Germline CDR1 is SQVTM and CDR2 is ANQGSEA. This CDR3 reads CSVEDGAARQQFF. The CDR3 region has the DNA TGCAGCGTTGAAGACGGGGCGGCCAGGCAGCAGTTCTTC.

The CDR3 DNA is TGTGCCACCAGTGGGGGGCGAAACACCGGGGAGCTGTTTTTT. Its protein is CATSGGRNTGELFF. The genes are TRBV15 and TRBJ2-2; the D gene could be TRBD1 or TRBD2 (6 bases each). The CDR3 is 14 residues long. V gave up 6 bases and J gave up 2 bases, with 10 bases separating them. Germline values: CDR1 LNHNV, CDR2 YYDKDF (reference sequence). The full variable domain, its missing parts supplied by reference TRBV15 and TRBJ2-2, is DAMVIQNPRYQVTQFGKPVTLSCSQTLNHNVMYWYQQKSSQAPKLLFHYYDKDFNNEADTPDNFQSRRPNTSFCFLDIRSPGLGDTAMYLCATSGGRNTGELFFGEGSRLTVL.

The chain has TRBV28 and TRBJ1-1, with D possibly being TRBD1 (5 bases). This CDR3 contains 16 residues. V was cut by 4 bases and J by 0 bases, with 15 bases left in between. CDR1 and CDR2 (germline): MDHEN, SYDVKM. The CDR3: CASSSPLGTVNTEAFF. In nucleotides, the CDR3 is TGTGCCAGCAGTTCCCCCCTTGGGACGGTGAACACTGAAGCTTTCTTT.

The rearrangement links TRBV30 to TRBJ2-2; D is unclear. CDR3 size: 12 residues. Per the germline V gene, CDR1 is GTSNPN and CDR2 is SVGIG (reference sequence). Trimming pared 0 bases from V and 7 bases from J, leaving 6 bases between. The CDR3 spells CAWSVHIGELFF. The CDR3 DNA reads as TGTGCCTGGAGTGTACACATCGGGGAGCTGTTTTTT.